The 6 T cell receptor beta chains reported below all come from one sample, sequenced in a study of blood T cell repertoires in COVID-19. Only in-frame clones appear in the TCRdb table, and some are missing; sequencing was by immunoSEQ multiplex PCR. The table shows about 130,000 clones, with 86% occurring only once. The source material was PBMCs or T cells enriched from blood (not recorded which). The source is a woman in her 50s who had recovered from COVID-19.

The chain has TRBV14 and TRBJ2-1, with TRBD2 matching over 8 bases. The ends lost 7 bases at V and 6 bases at J; junction bases unmatched: 14. CDR1 SGHDN and CDR2 FVKESK come from the germline V gene. The CDR3 is 16 amino acids. The DNA of the CDR3 is TGTGCCAGCAACCGAGCGGGGGAAGGGGTCGGCAATGAGCAGTTCTTC. This translates into CASNRAGEGVGNEQFF.

This chain uses TRBV4-3 with TRBJ2-7, with D possibly TRBD1 on 5 matching bases. The CDR3 spans 16 residues. V was trimmed by 1 base and J by 4 bases, leaving 17 bases between them. CDR1 and CDR2 from the germline V gene are LGHNA and YSLEER. CDR3 coding DNA: TGCGCCAGCAGCCAAGGTAGGGCCAGGGTAGGATACGAGCAGTACTTC. Encoded protein: CASSQGRARVGYEQYF.

The chain combines TRBV19 with TRBJ1-4; D may be TRBD1 (5 bases). The CDR3 consists of 15 residues. CDR1 is LNHDA and CDR2 is SQIVND in the germline V gene (reference sequence). Between the trimmed V and J ends, which lost 5 bases and 7 bases, there was a span of 17 bases. The CDR3, as DNA: TGTGCCAGTAGTGCCACAGGTCCGGGGGTTGAAAAACTGTTTTTT. Translation gives CASSATGPGVEKLFF.

CDR3 sequence: CASSVDGTGAYEQYF. The CDR3 DNA is TGTGCCAGCAGCGTAGATGGCACGGGAGCGTACGAGCAGTACTTC. This chain links TRBV9 with TRBJ2-7; a possible D gene is TRBD2 (6 bases). Germline CDR1 reads SGDLS; CDR2 reads YYNGEE. Deletions cut 0 bases from V and 4 bases from J, with 14 bases between. This CDR3 has 15 residues.

The chain is built from TRBV9 and TRBJ1-5; D may be TRBD1 (6 bases). Trimming took 7 bases from V and 4 from J, leaving 15 bases between them. Germline V gene lookup returns CDR1 SGDLS and CDR2 YYNGEE. This CDR3 region has 14 residues. CDR3 sequence (DNA): TGTGCCAGCGGAGGGGGGGACTTAAATCAGCCCCAGCATTTT. Translation gives CASGGGDLNQPQHF. The complete variable domain, with remaining parts taken from reference TRBV9 and TRBJ1-5, reads DSGVTQTPKHLITATGQRVTLRCSPRSGDLSVYWYQQSLDQGLQFLIQYYNGEERAKGNILERFSAQQFPDLHSELNLSSLELGDSALYFCASGGGDLNQPQHFGDGTRLSIL.

The chain is built from TRBV18 and TRBJ2-7; TRBD1 is a possible D gene (6 bases). V dropped 3 bases and J dropped 2 bases, with 14 bases sitting between them. The CDR3 spans 15 residues. Germline CDR1 reads KGHSH; CDR2 reads LQKENI. The CDR3 region is CASSPGTPVPYEQYF. For the CDR3, the DNA is TGTGCCAGCTCACCTGGGACACCTGTCCCCTACGAGCAGTACTTC.